The 12 T cell receptor beta chains reported below all come from one sample, sequenced in a study of T cells in localized non-small cell lung cancer. The data were produced by immunoSEQ multiplex PCR, yet TCRdb's version contains in-frame clones alone and is incomplete. The sample has some 27,000 clones, approximately 90% seen once. The sequencing here drew on peripheral blood, taken before any cancer treatment. The receptor source for this set is a woman aged 18 to 55 with stage I lung adenocarcinoma.

This clone was seen just once. The chain is built from TRBV4-1 and TRBJ2-7, with TRBD1 matching over 10 bases. CDR1 is MGHRA and CDR2 is YSYEKL in the germline V gene. J lost 1 base, V lost 0 bases, and 6 bases had no gene match. This CDR3 has 17 residues. In DNA, the CDR3 is TGCGCCAGCAGCCAAGAGGGCGGGACAGGGGTTTCCTACGAGCAGTACTTC. Amino acid sequence: CASSQEGGTGVSYEQYF.

This sequence joins TRBV18 and TRBJ2-5; D unresolved. CDR1 is KGHSH, CDR2 LQKENI, per germline. V lost 3 bases to trimming and J lost 5 bases, with 10 bases between them. The CDR3 covers 13 residues. The CDR3 here is CASSPNKAETQYF. The CDR3 DNA reads TGTGCCAGCTCACCGAATAAAGCGGAGACCCAGTACTTC. Variable domain in full (rest from reference TRBV18 and TRBJ2-5): NAGVMQNPRHLVRRRGQEARLRCSPMKGHSHVYWYRQLPEEGLKFMVYLQKENIIDESGMPKERFSAEFPKEGPSILRIQQVVRGDSAAYFCASSPNKAETQYFGPGTRLLVL.

The chain couples TRBV27 to TRBJ2-1, with 9 bases identical to TRBD2. The CDR3 is 14 amino acids. CDR1 and CDR2 from the germline V gene are MNHEY and SMNVEV (reference sequence). Trimming took 4 bases from V and 4 from J; bases not matched to a gene: 2. Here the CDR3 DNA reads TGTGCCAGCAGTTATAGCGGGGGATACAATGAGCAGTTCTTC. This gives the protein CASSYSGGYNEQFF.

The chain joins TRBV18 to TRBJ1-3; TRBD1 matches at 9 bases. V shed 3 bases, J shed 0 bases, and the junction held 6 bases outside the gene matches. Germline V lookup: CDR1 KGHSH, CDR2 LQKENI. This CDR3 contains 17 residues. The CDR3 spells CASSPQGQGFSGNTIYF. The CDR3 DNA follows: TGTGCCAGCTCACCCCAGGGACAGGGCTTCTCTGGAAACACCATATATTTT.

This chain uses TRBV7-6 with TRBJ2-1; 8 nucleotides line up with TRBD2. The CDR3 loop spans 16 amino acids. Trimming at V came to 5 bases and at J to 0 bases, leaving 6 bases not matched to a gene. From germline, CDR1 is SGHVS and CDR2 FNYEAQ. The chain's CDR3 is CASSITSGFSYNEQFF. The CDR3 DNA follows: TGTGCCAGCAGCATAACTAGCGGCTTCTCCTACAATGAGCAGTTCTTC.

The CDR3, as DNA: TGTGCCAGCAGTTACTCGACCAGGCAAGAGACCCAGTACTTC. Translating gives CASSYSTRQETQYF. This chain uses TRBV6-5 with TRBJ2-5, with D uncertain. The V and J ends lost 0 bases and 2 bases respectively, with 7 bases between them. The CDR3 is 14 residues long. Germline V gives CDR1 MNHEY, CDR2 SVGAGI.

The rearrangement links TRBV11-3 to TRBJ1-1, with unresolved D. The germline V gene encodes CDR1 SGHNT and CDR2 YENEEA. Trimming took off 4 bases at V and 5 bases at J, with 20 bases between the two ends. This CDR3 has 16 amino acids. For the CDR3, the DNA is TGTGCCAGCAGCTCCCCCATGCGCGGAGTAGGAACTGAAGCTTTCTTT. Protein: CASSSPMRGVGTEAFF.

The gene calls are TRBV28 and TRBJ2-5; perhaps TRBD2 as D (7 bases). The CDR3 consists of 13 residues. V gave up 10 bases and J gave up 9 bases, with 21 bases separating them. The germline V gene has CDR1 MDHEN and CDR2 SYDVKM. The chain's CDR3 is CATRGAGAYAQYF. The CDR3 bases are TGTGCCACCCGTGGGGCGGGGGCTTATGCCCAGTACTTC.

The chain carries TRBV2 and TRBJ2-5; 7 bases map to TRBD2. The J call may be faulty, since TRBJ2-7 better matches the DNA end. CDR3 length: 16 amino acids. Germline lookup yields CDR1 SNHLY and CDR2 FYNNEI. CDR3 protein: CASKEEVAGVGYEQYF. The CDR3 bases are TGTGCCAGCAAGGAGGAGGTAGCGGGCGTGGGCTACGAGCAGTACTTC.

The V and J genes are TRBV28 and TRBJ2-3; TRBD2 agrees at 8 bases. The CDR3 has 15 residues. V lost 4 bases, J lost 5 bases, and 8 bases stayed unmatched. CDR1 is MDHEN and CDR2 is SYDVKM in the germline V gene. CDR3 sequence (DNA): TGTGCCAGCAGTTCTTTCGCGGGAGGAAGAGATACGCAGTATTTT. It encodes CASSSFAGGRDTQYF.

This sequence joins TRBV29-1 and TRBJ2-1; 10 bases align to TRBD1. V was pared by 6 bases and J by 8 bases, with 10 bases of the junction left unmatched. This CDR3 is 14 amino acids long. Germline-derived CDR1 and CDR2 are SQVTM and ANQGSEA. The CDR3 protein is CSVGRDRGPDEQFF. Here the CDR3 DNA reads TGCAGCGTGGGTCGGGACAGGGGACCCGATGAGCAGTTCTTC.

The chain combines TRBV18 with TRBJ2-3; no clear D gene. The V end lost 8 bases, the J end lost 0 bases, and 12 bases lay between the germline ends. The germline CDR1 and CDR2 sequences are KGHSH and LQKENI. This CDR3 has 14 residues. The CDR3 reads CASPIGPSTDTQYF. In DNA form, the CDR3 reads TGTGCCAGCCCTATTGGTCCTAGCACAGATACGCAGTATTTT.